The clone carrying this TCR beta chain was observed a single time. Antigen specificity is unknown. The data are from a study of cytotoxic CD8 clonotypes in ibrutinib-treated CLL. Regarding the study as a whole: Treatment left the uncommon public clonotypes either contracted or stable in frequency. A rise in clonality was seen at ibrutinib response, and a fall back toward baseline was seen at progression.

From cryopreserved PBMCs came 1.5 to 2.5 micrograms of genomic DNA used for TCR beta libraries. CDR1 SGDLS and CDR2 YYNGEE come from the germline V gene. The CDR3 runs 14 residues. V lost 5 bases and J 4 bases, leaving 14 bases between the germline ends. Investigators sought sequencing depths of between 1 in 200,000 and 1 in 1 million T cells. Data came from immunoSEQ multiplex PCR; TCRdb stores just in-frame clones and leaves some out. The sample consists of roughly 150,000 clones, more than 75% of them appearing once. The chain combines TRBV9 with TRBJ2-3; TRBD1 is a possible D gene (8 bases). The sequenced sample was PBMCs, obtained after 24 months of ibrutinib treatment. The clonotype comes from a human donor with chronic lymphocytic leukemia. CDR3 in DNA: TGTGCCAGCAGTGGACAGGGAGGGGCAGATACGCAGTATTTT. Its translation: CASSGQGGADTQYF.